This entry concerns a single TCR beta chain. Its antigen remains undetermined. Base qualities are missing; no much larger clone stands one base away. The CDR3 starts with the cysteine, ends with the phenylalanine, and has 14 residues. The only DNA kept is the CDR3, 42 bases in frame from the first base. V was cut back by 0 bases and J by 1 base, leaving a gap of 5 bases between them. Sequences SGDLS (CDR1) and YYNGEE (CDR2) are obtained from the germline V gene. This specimen comes from a study of cytomegalovirus exposure and HLA in healthy donors (dated by TCRdb to 2016 to 2017). Notes on the research overall: According to an earlier analysis of 550 to 750 of the donors, about 179 million T cells yielded 90 million to 130 million unique TCR beta sequences and around 300 Gb of sequence data. Both class I and class II loci were covered by HLA typing, at four-digit resolution. All discovery cohort repertoires had been generated on a single sequencing platform. In the later analysis, no new phenotypic data were used to find candidate immune exposures; instead, reliance was placed on TCR beta sequences and their occurrence across donors. A later genetic analysis used genome-wide SNP genotypes for about 60% of the 666 donors, treating that subset as a discovery cohort. Four to six DR-DQ haplotypes were handled as single units for association and clustering, since linkage in the cohort was strong. To predict cytomegalovirus infection status, the study brought together high-throughput TCR immunosequencing, statistical association of individual TCRs with disease status, and machine learning. In addition to the first cohort of 666 subjects, a separate validation cohort of around 110 different subjects was used. An earlier analysis of approximately 500 of the donors applied high-throughput TCR beta sequencing to assess whether each TCR beta V gene segment acted as functional or pseudogenic. The number of donors typed differed by locus, with roughly 620-640 for A, B, C, DRB1 and DQB1, approximately 500 for DQA1, 600 to 610 for DPA1, and roughly 450 for DPB1. Among a few hundred genotyped donors of the cohort, an average of around 240,000 unique TCR beta nucleotide sequences were sequenced per donor, roughly 18% of them non-productive. The study used immunosequencing to profile the T cell repertoires of several hundred subjects and linked those repertoires to cytomegalovirus serostatus. Of the approximately 400 genotyped donors, 70% to 90% were placed in the genetic ancestry cluster associated with self-reported Caucasian donors. To study patterns of TCR occurrence, a later analysis re-analyzed previously published TCR beta repertoires from more than 550 donors and added high-resolution HLA genotyping. An early release that covered fewer than 800 HLA-typed donors contained about 300 gigabases of sequencing data and tens of millions of unique TCR sequences. The study aimed to test whether signatures of past pathogen exposure could be identified by cataloging public T cell receptors. Donor age, sex, ethnicity and CMV serostatus were collected together with the repertoire data.

Receptor libraries were prepared by the immunoSEQ multiplex PCR assay. The multiplex PCR relied on a mix of 60 forward primers for TCR Vbeta segments and 13 reverse primers for TCR Jbeta segments. The CDR3 region of rearranged TCR beta genes was amplified from genomic DNA by a multiplex PCR assay. On the Illumina HiSeq System, the amplified TCR beta libraries were sequenced as 87-base-pair reads. Per the authors' processing: A later analysis tallied 80 million to 95 million unique TCR beta chains across the 666 repertoires, and some 10 million of those chains were shared by two or more donors. To remove PCR and sequencing errors, raw reads were error-corrected and collapsed into unique sequences using a nearest-neighbor algorithm that merged closely related sequences. Alignment of CDR3 sequences to IMGT reference sequences was used to assign V, D and J gene segments. For a sequence to be retained, at least a six-nucleotide match to both a V gene segment and a J gene segment was required. A rearrangement counted as productive if the CDR3 had no stop codons and remained in frame with V and J, and every other rearrangement counted as non-productive. Following IMGT convention, CDR3 was defined as the stretch from the second conserved V-encoded cysteine to the conserved J-encoded phenylalanine. Sequences without an unambiguous match to a single V gene segment were excluded from the earlier analysis of over 500 of the donors. In an earlier analysis of some 590 of the donors, V segments were called functional above 56.7% productive rearrangements and were called segregating when the between-donor standard deviation exceeded 5%. A statistical classification framework was built for diagnosing cytomegalovirus status from the catalog of TCR beta chain sequences. In a later analysis, V and J genes were assigned by comparing TCR nucleotide sequences against IMGT/GENE-DB human TR gene sequences. The TCRdist pipeline was used in a later analysis to assign CDR3 sequences and most-parsimonious VDJ recombination scenarios. In a later analysis, each TCR beta chain was defined by its CDR3 amino acid sequence together with its V-gene family, and reads lacking a unique V-gene family were excluded. To address suspected cross-contamination and a sequencing artifact, a later analysis removed roughly 580 highly shared, low-generation-probability nucleotide sequences. In a later analysis, a clonal expansion index was calculated for each public chain from normalized within-repertoire ranks of inferred template counts. A later analysis computed generation probabilities with a VDJ recombination model fitted to out-of-frame rearrangements, and checked the results against IGoR. A later analysis scored TCR-TCR, TCR-HLA and TCR-CMV co-occurrence with hypergeometric tests, applying a repertoire-size bias correction to TCR pairs. To estimate false discovery rates, a later analysis permuted the HLA or CMV assignments 20 times. In a later analysis, co-occurring TCRs were grouped using DBSCAN, and TCRdist sequence similarity was added for clustering within HLA-allele-positive subsets. Repertoires with fewer than 30,000 or more than 120,000 public chains were left out of co-occurrence clustering, as were five repertoires with anomalous nucleotide sharing. In TCRdb, the immuneACCESS table is reduced to in-frame sequences with V and J assigned. These tables do not hold every clone; where another copy was compared, an unresolved V gene accounts for under half, and the others remain unexplained. V, J and clone size are taken as reported in that table, and D and trimming were inferred from the DNA itself. The sample table holds more than 100,000 clones, of which roughly four fifths were seen once. The top ten hold about 3.5% of the sample.

The cohort comprised 710 or so healthy bone marrow donors. At the time of sampling, all cohort members were nominally healthy, though unrecorded immune exposures were likely present. The donor was CMV seropositive and was included in the group of 250 to 300 seropositive cohort members. Each donor provided a peripheral blood sample, and peripheral blood mononuclear cells were used for TCR beta sequencing. The Qiagen DNeasy Blood Extraction Kit was used to extract genomic DNA from the blood cell samples. Broader findings and caveats from the paper: V-gene and J-gene trimming of TCR beta chains was associated with a missense DCLRE1C variant in a later genetic analysis, and the association was replicated in an independent cohort. Most CMV-associated TCR beta chains appeared to be HLA-restricted in a later analysis, and the HLA associations seemed to be driven largely by CMV exposure. In vitro tests confirmed that a few of the cytomegalovirus-associated TCR beta chains recognize cytomegalovirus antigens. Compared with the 666-donor mean, donors in an Asian-associated ancestry cluster had fewer N-insertions in productive TCRs, according to a later genetic analysis. The 87-base-pair reads could not distinguish some IMGT-functional V segments, including TRBV6-2 and TRBV6-3, so those segments were excluded. CMV serostatus was the only immune exposure information available for the cohort. Linkage disequilibrium might explain the correlated functional status among segregating V segments, but an unknown experimental factor could not be ruled out. Compared with equally common non-associated chains, HLA-associated TCR beta chains in a later analysis were more clonally expanded and had lower generation probabilities. Seventeen rarely observed V segments, including chromosome 9 orphons, were excluded from the earlier analysis of just under 600 of the donors because counts were too low. Cytomegalovirus status was reported to be diagnosed by the classifier with high specificity and sensitivity in both the original and validation cohorts. Sequencing depth was assumed to be roughly uniform across donors in the presence/absence analyses, though that assumption may not hold. In an earlier analysis of approximately 590 of the donors, most TCR beta V segments were observed in productive rearrangements about 90% or about 30% of the time, broadly matching IMGT annotations. A later analysis associated roughly 17,000 TCR beta sequences with specific HLA alleles at a false discovery rate of 0.05. When HLA alleles, especially DR and DQ, strongly co-occurred, attributing TCR associations to individual alleles was difficult. Most TCR sequences were seen in very few donors, while some public TCRs were found in many individuals. The study gave a list of some 150 TCR beta chains associated with cytomegalovirus. A group of highly shared sequence variants was considered likely to be a technical artifact of the sequencing pipeline. In this cohort, only TCR beta chains were sequenced, and detectable features were limited by the absence of alpha or paired-chain data. In a later analysis, the rate of TCR association differed among HLA loci, with DRB1 alleles having the most associated TCRs and HLA-C alleles having the fewest. According to the authors, the approach could potentially be generalized to other disease states and immunological phenotypes. According to a later analysis, parvovirus B19, influenza, CMV and Epstein-Barr virus appeared linked to several top co-occurrence clusters. Because HLA typing was missing for some donors at each locus, association tests included only the typed subset. A further reported finding was that TCR beta sequences accurately predicted the HLA-A and HLA-B alleles for most subjects in the first cohort.

The chain couples TRBV9 to TRBJ1-3; the D gene is perhaps TRBD1, from 5 matching bases. The TCR sequence derives from a woman in her twenties or thirties in good health and CMV-seropositive. The sequenced sample consisted of PBMCs. The nucleotides read TGTGCCAGCAGCGTAGAGGGGTCTGGAAACACCATATATTTT. Protein translation: CASSVEGSGNTIYF.